The rows below give T cell receptor beta chains drawn from one sample of a study of T cells in Graves' hyperthyroidism and ophthalmopathy. MiXCR, applied by TCRdb to the multiplex PCR reads, yields one record per CDR3 protein. Here the sample spans more than 500,000 distinct CDR3 sequences, roughly 45% being singletons. Input material: peripheral blood or thyroid tissue (not recorded which). These receptors originate from an adult woman with Graves' disease, either hyperthyroidism or ophthalmopathy (not recorded which). Each CDR3 is given with its conserved first and last residue. D genes are given only for firm matches. Part of the rows lack a size; the others show once, few, many or a class for expanded clones.

V gene: TRBV6-6
D gene: TRBD1
J gene: TRBJ1-5
CDR3 length: 14
clone size: many
CDR3 DNA: TGTGCCAGCAGGCCTACAGGGGGAGGGCAGCCCCAGCATTTT
CDR3 protein: CASRPTGGGQPQHF

V gene: TRBV11-2
D gene: -
J gene: TRBJ1-1
CDR3 length: 13
clone size: many
CDR3 DNA: TGTGCCAGCAGCTCTTCAGGGTTTGGTGGAGCTTTCTTT
CDR3 protein: CASSSSGFGGAFF

V gene: TRBV20-1
D gene: -
J gene: TRBJ1-5
CDR3 length: 15
clone size: once
CDR3 DNA: TGCAGTGCTTCCCCGGGACGGGGAATCAATCAGCCCCAGCATTTT
CDR3 protein: CSASPGRGINQPQHF

V gene: TRBV5-5
D gene: TRBD2
J gene: TRBJ2-5
CDR3 length: 14
clone size: many
CDR3 DNA: TGTGCCAGCAGCCCGGACTGGCGGGAGGGAGCCCAGTACTTC
CDR3 protein: CASSPDWREGAQYF

V gene: TRBV10-3
D gene: -
J gene: TRBJ1-2
CDR3 length: 16
clone size: -
CDR3 DNA: TGTGCCATCAGTGGGACGGGTAGGGGCCCAGGCTATGGCTACACCTTC
CDR3 protein: CAISGTGRGPGYGYTF

V gene: TRBV4-1
D gene: -
J gene: TRBJ2-5
CDR3 length: 16
clone size: many
CDR3 DNA: TGCGCCAGCAGCCAAGGTCGGGCAGGGCTCCAAGAGACCCAGTACTTC
CDR3 protein: CASSQGRAGLQETQYF

V gene: TRBV12-3/TRBV12-4
D gene: -
J gene: TRBJ1-6
CDR3 length: 15
clone size: -
CDR3 DNA: TGTGCCAGCAGTCCTCCCGGACAGAGTCATTCACCCCTCCACTTT
CDR3 protein: CASSPPGQSHSPLHF

V gene: TRBV7-9
D gene: -
J gene: TRBJ1-4
CDR3 length: 13
clone size: many
CDR3 DNA: TGTGCCAGCAGCCGAGGACAGACGGAAAAACTGTTTTTT
CDR3 protein: CASSRGQTEKLFF

V gene: TRBV7-9
D gene: -
J gene: TRBJ2-7
CDR3 length: 13
clone size: -
CDR3 DNA: TGTGCCAGCAGCCCGGGACAGAGCGGGCAGCAGTACTTC
CDR3 protein: CASSPGQSGQQYF

V gene: TRBV5-4
D gene: -
J gene: TRBJ2-2
CDR3 length: 15
clone size: many
CDR3 DNA: TGTGCCAGCAGCGGGTGGCGGGAGAACACCGGGGAGCTGTTTTTT
CDR3 protein: CASSGWRENTGELFF

V gene: TRBV20-1
D gene: -
J gene: TRBJ2-4
CDR3 length: 11
clone size: -
CDR3 DNA: TGCAGTGGGGTGGGGAAAAACATTCAGTACTTC
CDR3 protein: CSGVGKNIQYF

V gene: TRBV24-1
D gene: TRBD1
J gene: TRBJ2-7
CDR3 length: 16
clone size: -
CDR3 DNA: TGTGCCACCAGTGACAACGTGGGACAGGGTGCATACGAGCAGTACTTC
CDR3 protein: CATSDNVGQGAYEQYF

V gene: TRBV20-1
D gene: -
J gene: TRBJ1-5
CDR3 length: 11
clone size: many
CDR3 DNA: TGCAGTGCTAGAGATCAACAGCCCCAGCATTTT
CDR3 protein: CSARDQQPQHF

V gene: TRBV7-2
D gene: -
J gene: TRBJ1-2
CDR3 length: 16
clone size: many
CDR3 DNA: TGTGCCAGCAGATCACCTTCGGGGGACAAATACTATGGCTACACCTTC
CDR3 protein: CASRSPSGDKYYGYTF

V gene: TRBV20-1
D gene: TRBD2
J gene: TRBJ2-5
CDR3 length: 15
clone size: many
CDR3 DNA: TGCAGTGCTAGAGATTCAAGGACTAGCGGGGAGACCCAGTACTTC
CDR3 protein: CSARDSRTSGETQYF

V gene: TRBV3-1
D gene: -
J gene: TRBJ2-7
CDR3 length: 15
clone size: -
CDR3 DNA: TGTGCCAGCAGCTTCAGACTAGCAGGGGTAGGCGAGCAGTACTTC
CDR3 protein: CASSFRLAGVGEQYF

V gene: TRBV7-9
D gene: TRBD2
J gene: TRBJ2-7
CDR3 length: 15
clone size: -
CDR3 DNA: TGTGCCAGCAGTCATGGGACTAGCGGGGGTTACGAGCAGTACTTC
CDR3 protein: CASSHGTSGGYEQYF

V gene: TRBV7-9
D gene: -
J gene: TRBJ2-7
CDR3 length: 14
clone size: many
CDR3 DNA: TGTGCCAGCAGCCCCGCCAGCGGAGCCTACGAGCAGTACTTC
CDR3 protein: CASSPASGAYEQYF

V gene: TRBV7-2
D gene: TRBD1
J gene: TRBJ1-4
CDR3 length: 15
clone size: many
CDR3 DNA: TGTGCCAGCAGCTTGCCGGGACAGGGGCCGGGAAAACTGTTTTTT
CDR3 protein: CASSLPGQGPGKLFF

V gene: TRBV20-1
D gene: -
J gene: TRBJ2-7
CDR3 length: 14
clone size: -
CDR3 DNA: TGCAGTGCTAGAGCCCCGTATACTCTCAACGAGCAGTACTTC
CDR3 protein: CSARAPYTLNEQYF

V gene: TRBV28
D gene: -
J gene: TRBJ2-5
CDR3 length: 13
clone size: -
CDR3 DNA: TGTGCCAGCAGTCCCAGGGTATTTGGGACCCAGTACTTC
CDR3 protein: CASSPRVFGTQYF

V gene: TRBV10-3
D gene: TRBD1
J gene: TRBJ1-1
CDR3 length: 15
clone size: many
CDR3 DNA: TGTGCCATCAGGGGACAGGGGGCGGAGAACACTGAAGCTTTCTTT
CDR3 protein: CAIRGQGAENTEAFF

V gene: TRBV2
D gene: TRBD2
J gene: TRBJ2-1
CDR3 length: 15
clone size: -
CDR3 DNA: TGTGCCAGCAGTATATTAGCGGGAGACTACGATGAGCGGTTCTTC
CDR3 protein: CASSILAGDYDERFF

V gene: TRBV9
D gene: -
J gene: TRBJ2-7
CDR3 length: 14
clone size: -
CDR3 DNA: TGTGCCAGCAGCGCGGAGGGGGCGCAGTACGAGCAGTACTTC
CDR3 protein: CASSAEGAQYEQYF

V gene: TRBV7-9
D gene: TRBD1
J gene: TRBJ1-4
CDR3 length: 16
clone size: -
CDR3 DNA: TGTGCCAGCAGCTTAGACGGGACAGGCATCGGTGAAAAACTGTTTTTT
CDR3 protein: CASSLDGTGIGEKLFF

V gene: TRBV20-1
D gene: TRBD1
J gene: TRBJ2-7
CDR3 length: 14
clone size: few
CDR3 DNA: TGCAGTGCTATTCGGGGACAGGGGGCCTACGAGCAGTACTTC
CDR3 protein: CSAIRGQGAYEQYF

V gene: TRBV7-9
D gene: -
J gene: TRBJ2-2
CDR3 length: 15
clone size: -
CDR3 DNA: TGTGCCAGCAGCCCCCCTGGTTGGAACACTGGGGAGCTGTTTTTT
CDR3 protein: CASSPPGWNTGELFF

V gene: TRBV7-2
D gene: -
J gene: TRBJ1-3
CDR3 length: 15
clone size: -
CDR3 DNA: TGTGCCAGCAGCTTAGAGGGGGGGCTAAGAAACACCATATATTTT
CDR3 protein: CASSLEGGLRNTIYF

V gene: TRBV7-9
D gene: -
J gene: TRBJ2-7
CDR3 length: 16
clone size: -
CDR3 DNA: TGTGCCAGCAGCTTAGGTCTAGGGCCTAACTCCTACGAGCAGTACTTC
CDR3 protein: CASSLGLGPNSYEQYF

V gene: TRBV4-2
D gene: -
J gene: TRBJ1-1
CDR3 length: 17
clone size: -
CDR3 DNA: TGTGCCAGCAGCCTACAGGAGGAGGGGGTTGGGTGGACTGAAGCTTTCTTT
CDR3 protein: CASSLQEEGVGWTEAFF

V gene: TRBV4-2
D gene: TRBD2
J gene: TRBJ2-7
CDR3 length: 15
clone size: many
CDR3 DNA: TGTGCCAGCAGCCAAGAGACTAGCGGGGGCTGGGAGCAGTACTTC
CDR3 protein: CASSQETSGGWEQYF

V gene: TRBV5-1
D gene: -
J gene: TRBJ2-7
CDR3 length: 13
clone size: -
CDR3 DNA: TGCGCCAGCAGCCCCAACGGGTTCTACGAGCAGTACTTC
CDR3 protein: CASSPNGFYEQYF

V gene: TRBV10-2
D gene: TRBD2
J gene: TRBJ2-5
CDR3 length: 14
clone size: -
CDR3 DNA: TGCGCCAGCAGTGTACTAGCGGGAGCAGAGACCCAGTACTTC
CDR3 protein: CASSVLAGAETQYF

V gene: TRBV6-1
D gene: -
J gene: TRBJ2-7
CDR3 length: 15
clone size: -
CDR3 DNA: TGTGCCAGCAGTGAGGACGGGATCGGATCCTACGAGCAGTACTTC
CDR3 protein: CASSEDGIGSYEQYF

V gene: TRBV19
D gene: -
J gene: TRBJ2-2
CDR3 length: 15
clone size: -
CDR3 DNA: TGTGCCAGCCACCCTATGGCATCGAACACCGGGGAGCTGTTTTTT
CDR3 protein: CASHPMASNTGELFF

V gene: TRBV20-1
D gene: -
J gene: TRBJ1-1
CDR3 length: 13
clone size: many
CDR3 DNA: TGCAGTGCTTTCAGGGTGGAGGACACTGAAGCTTTCTTT
CDR3 protein: CSAFRVEDTEAFF

V gene: TRBV9
D gene: TRBD1
J gene: TRBJ1-2
CDR3 length: 17
clone size: many
CDR3 DNA: TGTGCCAGCAGCGCCTCCCCCGGACAGGGGCGCAGAAGTGGCTACACCTTC
CDR3 protein: CASSASPGQGRRSGYTF

V gene: TRBV12-3/TRBV12-4
D gene: -
J gene: TRBJ1-5
CDR3 length: 15
clone size: -
CDR3 DNA: TGTGCCAGCAGTTTCTCCCTAGGCCGCAATCAGCCCCAGCATTTT
CDR3 protein: CASSFSLGRNQPQHF

V gene: TRBV11-2
D gene: -
J gene: TRBJ2-2
CDR3 length: 16
clone size: few
CDR3 DNA: TGTGCCAGCAGCCAAGCTGGCGGGGCGAACACCGGGGAGCTGTTTTTT
CDR3 protein: CASSQAGGANTGELFF

V gene: TRBV2
D gene: -
J gene: TRBJ2-7
CDR3 length: 14
clone size: many
CDR3 DNA: TGTGCCAGCAGTGACGACGGGACAAGATACGAGCAGTACTTC
CDR3 protein: CASSDDGTRYEQYF

V gene: TRBV2
D gene: -
J gene: TRBJ2-7
CDR3 length: 13
clone size: -
CDR3 DNA: TGTGCCAGCCGACCAAACGAAACCTACGAGCAGTACTTC
CDR3 protein: CASRPNETYEQYF

V gene: TRBV12-3/TRBV12-4
D gene: -
J gene: TRBJ1-1
CDR3 length: 14
clone size: many
CDR3 DNA: TGTGCCAGCAGTTCACCGGGCCAGAACACTGAAGCTTTCTTT
CDR3 protein: CASSSPGQNTEAFF

V gene: TRBV10-3
D gene: -
J gene: TRBJ1-1
CDR3 length: 14
clone size: -
CDR3 DNA: TGTGCCAGCCTCAAGATGGGGGCGAACACTGAAGCTTTCTTT
CDR3 protein: CASLKMGANTEAFF

V gene: TRBV25-1
D gene: TRBD2
J gene: TRBJ2-7
CDR3 length: 14
clone size: few
CDR3 DNA: TGTGCCAGCAGTGATTCTAGCGGGGCCCGGTGGCAGTACTTC
CDR3 protein: CASSDSSGARWQYF

V gene: TRBV20-1
D gene: -
J gene: TRBJ1-1
CDR3 length: 15
clone size: -
CDR3 DNA: TGCAGTGCTAAGAGATCTGGAGCGAGGAACACTGAAGCTTTCTTT
CDR3 protein: CSAKRSGARNTEAFF

V gene: TRBV7-2
D gene: TRBD1
J gene: TRBJ1-3
CDR3 length: 14
clone size: few
CDR3 DNA: TGTGCCAGCAGCTTGGAGGGACAGGGAAACACCATATATTTT
CDR3 protein: CASSLEGQGNTIYF

V gene: TRBV10-3
D gene: -
J gene: TRBJ1-2
CDR3 length: 18
clone size: many
CDR3 DNA: TGTGCCATCAGTGATCTGGCTGTTCTGGGTCCGAATAACTATGGCTACACCTTC
CDR3 protein: CAISDLAVLGPNNYGYTF

V gene: TRBV29-1
D gene: -
J gene: TRBJ1-2
CDR3 length: 14
clone size: few
CDR3 DNA: TGCAGCGTTCCCAACAGTTGGGGGAACTATGGCTACACCTTC
CDR3 protein: CSVPNSWGNYGYTF

V gene: TRBV7-9
D gene: -
J gene: TRBJ1-2
CDR3 length: 12
clone size: -
CDR3 DNA: TGTGCCAGCAGCTTACGGAGCGATGGCTACACCTTC
CDR3 protein: CASSLRSDGYTF

V gene: TRBV20-1
D gene: TRBD2
J gene: TRBJ2-7
CDR3 length: 15
clone size: many
CDR3 DNA: TGCAGTGCTAGACCTACTAGCGGGATTTATTACGAGCAGTACTTC
CDR3 protein: CSARPTSGIYYEQYF

V gene: TRBV29-1
D gene: TRBD1
J gene: TRBJ2-7
CDR3 length: 12
clone size: -
CDR3 DNA: TGCAGCGCCTTGGGGACAGTGTACGAGCAGTACTTC
CDR3 protein: CSALGTVYEQYF

V gene: TRBV11-2
D gene: -
J gene: TRBJ2-7
CDR3 length: 16
clone size: few
CDR3 DNA: TGTGCCAGCAGCTTATACAGGCAAGGTGAAAACTACGAGCAGTACTTC
CDR3 protein: CASSLYRQGENYEQYF

V gene: TRBV7-9
D gene: -
J gene: TRBJ1-2
CDR3 length: 12
clone size: many
CDR3 DNA: TGTGCCAGCAGCTTAGGCAGGGAACGCTACACCTTC
CDR3 protein: CASSLGRERYTF

V gene: TRBV15
D gene: -
J gene: TRBJ1-1
CDR3 length: 15
clone size: -
CDR3 DNA: TGTGCCACCAGCCCGCACGGGCAGATGAACACTGAAGCTTTCTTT
CDR3 protein: CATSPHGQMNTEAFF

V gene: TRBV12-3/TRBV12-4
D gene: -
J gene: TRBJ1-1
CDR3 length: 14
clone size: -
CDR3 DNA: TGTGCCAGCAGTTTTAGGACAGCAAACACTGAAGCTTTCTTT
CDR3 protein: CASSFRTANTEAFF